Below, 6 T cell receptor beta chains from the same sample are listed, as sequenced in a study of OX40 agonist ivuxolimab in advanced cancers. The assay was immunoSEQ multiplex PCR, and TCRdb's table has in-frame clones only and misses some. There are 80,000 to 100,000 clones in the sample; approximately 90% occur only once, and approximately 0.8% lies in the top ten. The source material was CD4+ or CD8+ T cells sorted from blood, sampled in a trial of the OX40 agonist ivuxolimab. These receptors were obtained from an adult with an advanced solid tumor such as melanoma, head and neck, liver or kidney cancer.

This chain connects TRBV27 to TRBJ1-2, with D possibly TRBD1 on 6 matching bases. CDR3 size: 17 residues. V was clipped by 2 bases and J by 3 bases, with 19 bases between them. The germline V gene encodes CDR1 MNHEY and CDR2 SMNVEV (reference sequence). The DNA for the CDR3 is TGTGCCAGCAGTTTAGAGGGACACAGTCGCCCGGACTATGGCTACACCTTC. Translation: CASSLEGHSRPDYGYTF.

The V gene is TRBV5-6, the J gene TRBJ1-1; the D gene is possibly TRBD1 (5 bases). There are 16 residues in the CDR3. V lost 2 bases, J lost 0 bases, and 14 bases lay in between. Germline lookup yields CDR1 SGHDT and CDR2 YYEEEE. CDR3 sequence (DNA): TGTGCCAGCAGCTTAGAGGGGCCGCGTGTGAACACTGAAGCTTTCTTT. This gives the protein CASSLEGPRVNTEAFF.

The rearrangement joins TRBV19 to TRBJ2-3, with D possibly called TRBD1 or TRBD2 (5 bases each). V gave up 6 bases and J gave up 6 bases, with 16 bases separating them. The CDR3 runs 14 residues. The germline V gene encodes CDR1 LNHDA and CDR2 SQIVND (reference sequence). CDR3 nucleotide sequence: TGTGCCAGTAGCGGACGGGGCCCCACGGATACGCAGTATTTT. Translating it yields CASSGRGPTDTQYF.

This rearrangement joins TRBV6-6 to TRBJ1-6; 10 bases fit TRBD1. Germline CDR1 MNHNY, CDR2 SVGAGI (reference sequence). J was trimmed by 9 bases and V by 6 bases; bases with no gene match: 11. This CDR3 contains 16 residues. CDR3 nucleotide sequence: TGTGCCAGCAGGTCCGGGACAGGGGTCCTATTTTCACCCCTCCACTTT. Its protein is CASRSGTGVLFSPLHF.

The rearrangement joins TRBV14 to TRBJ1-2; D remains unclear. The CDR3 spans 13 residues. Per germline, CDR1 SGHDN and CDR2 FVKESK. Trimming shortened V by 5 bases and J by 4 bases, and 11 bases separated the two germline ends. CDR3 nucleotide sequence: TGTGCCAGCAGCGCGAACCCATCCTATGGCTACACCTTC. Encoded protein: CASSANPSYGYTF.

The rearrangement joins TRBV19 to TRBJ1-2; D is unclear. The CDR3 has 14 residues. Germline CDR1 and CDR2: LNHDA and SQIVND (reference sequence). V lost 7 bases and J lost 3, with 15 bases in between. The CDR3 DNA reads TGTGCCAGTACTACGGACCACGGTGACTATGGCTACACCTTC. Its translation: CASTTDHGDYGYTF.